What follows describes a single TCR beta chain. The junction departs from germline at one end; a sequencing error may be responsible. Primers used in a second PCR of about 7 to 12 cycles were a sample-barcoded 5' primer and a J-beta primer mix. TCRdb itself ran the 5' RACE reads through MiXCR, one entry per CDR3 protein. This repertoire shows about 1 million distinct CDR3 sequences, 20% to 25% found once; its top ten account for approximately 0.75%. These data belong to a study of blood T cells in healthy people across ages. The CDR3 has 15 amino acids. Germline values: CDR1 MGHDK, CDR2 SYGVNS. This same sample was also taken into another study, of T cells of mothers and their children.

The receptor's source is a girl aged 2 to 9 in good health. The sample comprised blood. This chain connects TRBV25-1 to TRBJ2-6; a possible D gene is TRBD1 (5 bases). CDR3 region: CASSEYTSGANVLAF. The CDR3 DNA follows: TGTGCCAGCAGTGAATACACGAGTGGGGCCAACGTCCTGGCTTTC.